This TCR beta chain derives from a study of blood T cell repertoires in COVID-19 (dated by TCRdb to 2020 to 2021). Broadly, across the study: Collaborator samples came from the United States, Italy and Spain and covered acute and convalescent phases of COVID-19. Where HLA class I and class II types were available, the types were taken from metadata supplied by the sample provider, not from assay-based typing. A freely available public database, intended as a resource for researchers studying the immune response to SARS-CoV-2, is where the repertoires were released. The sample metadata nearly always contained a de-identified subject ID, COVID-19 status, age in years and sex. The dataset comprised deeply sampled blood TCRbeta repertoires from subjects exposed to, actively infected with, or recovered from COVID-19. The samples were drawn from two sources: the first 160 participants of the ongoing ImmuneRACE study, and 1,200 or so subjects contributed by 6 global collaborators. The material from the prospective study consisted of cDNA or gDNA derived from T cells, B-cell-depleted T cells, or PBMCs.

Overall study outcomes, separate from this receptor: The amount of clinical and demographic metadata varied by source and participant and was provided uncurated.

The collaborating institutions used their own protocols to collect whole blood in K2EDTA tubes. For TCRbeta analysis, collaborators shipped samples as frozen whole blood, isolated PBMCs, or DNA extracted from either of those sample types. Remarks on this clone: The specificity of this receptor is unknown. No base-level quality is on record; no much larger clone is a single base apart.

The CDR3 measures 16 amino acids from cysteine to phenylalanine. Of the read, only the CDR3 DNA is kept; its 48 bases are in frame from base 1. CDR1 LNHDA and CDR2 SQIVND are derived from the germline V gene (reference sequence). V is pruned by 5 bases and J by 1 base, leaving 5 bases of the junction without a gene match. The immunoSEQ Assay, a bias-controlled multiplex PCR, was used to amplify TCRbeta CDR3 regions from genomic DNA. The authors' pipeline ran thus. Within the assay, amplification of reference gene primers was used to estimate how many nucleated cells each sample contained. To quantify the absolute abundance of each unique TCRbeta CDR3 rearrangement, sequence reads were collapsed and filtered. For each sample, productive Simpson clonality was calculated as the square root of Simpson's diversity index over productive rearrangements. Imported from immuneACCESS, the table was reduced by TCRdb to in-frame sequences with V and J called. These copies leave out some clones; in studies compared against another copy, an unresolved V gene accounts for under half, and the cause of the remainder is not known. D and trimming come from the DNA, and the V and J calls and clone size come from that table. Present in this sample are around 120,000 clones, approximately 82% of which were seen just once. Of the sample, just under 7.5% is held by the ten largest clones.

This sequence was found in a man aged 70-80 years with active or convalescent COVID-19. The source material was peripheral blood. The chain links TRBV19 with TRBJ1-5, with 10 bases aligning to TRBD1. The DNA sequence follows: TGTGCCAGTAGTGCGACAGGGGGCGTCAGCAATCAGCCCCAGCATTTT. It translates as CASSATGGVSNQPQHF.